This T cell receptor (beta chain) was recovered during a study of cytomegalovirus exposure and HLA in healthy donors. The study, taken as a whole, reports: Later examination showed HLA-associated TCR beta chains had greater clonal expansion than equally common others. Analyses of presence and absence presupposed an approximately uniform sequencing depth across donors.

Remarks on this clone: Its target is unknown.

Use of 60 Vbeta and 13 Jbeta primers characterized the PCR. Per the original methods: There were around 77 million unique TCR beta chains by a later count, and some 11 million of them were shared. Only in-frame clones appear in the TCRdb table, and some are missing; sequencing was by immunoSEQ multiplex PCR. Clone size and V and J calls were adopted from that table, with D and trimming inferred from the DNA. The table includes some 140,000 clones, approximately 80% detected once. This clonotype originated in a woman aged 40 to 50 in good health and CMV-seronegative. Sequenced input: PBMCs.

CDR3 coding DNA: TGTGCCAGCAGCTTGGCTATGTATAACACTGAAGCTTTCTTT. This encodes CASSLAMYNTEAFF. The chain recombines TRBV5-8 with TRBJ1-1, with D uncertain. The CDR3 is 14 amino acids. Looked up from germline, CDR1 is SGHTS and CDR2 is YDEGEE. V was pared by 0 bases and J by 2 bases, with 8 bases between.